What follows are 15 T cell receptor beta chains derived from one specimen sequenced in a study of control samples from healthy donors and cancer patients. This table comes from immunoSEQ multiplex PCR, and its TCRdb copy is limited to in-frame clones, with some not included. This table has roughly 150,000 clones, 70% to 90% appearing once. Sequenced sample: blood. Every receptor here comes from a man younger than 35 in good health.

J is TRBJ1-1 and V is TRBV6-5, with D uncertain. The length of the CDR3 is 15 residues. V dropped 0 bases and J dropped 4 bases, with 12 bases sitting between them. Germline V gives CDR1 MNHEY, CDR2 SVGAGI. The CDR3 bases are TGTGCCAGCAGTTACTCGAATCGAGTAGTCACTGAAGCTTTCTTT. Protein: CASSYSNRVVTEAFF.

The chain links TRBV9 to TRBJ1-6; possible D gene TRBD1, 6 bases. Between the trimmed V and J ends, which lost 4 bases and 7 bases, there was a span of 21 bases. Germline V gene sequence: CDR1 SGDLS, CDR2 YYNGEE. There are 17 residues in the CDR3. CDR3 loop: CASSSVPDSRTNSPLHF. The CDR3 region has the DNA TGTGCCAGCAGCTCTGTCCCGGACAGCAGAACGAATTCACCCCTCCACTTT.

The gene calls are TRBV15 and TRBJ1-5; D remains ambiguous. Deletions cut 2 bases from V and 0 bases from J, with 11 bases between. The CDR3 consists of 16 residues. Germline V gives CDR1 LNHNV, CDR2 YYDKDF (reference sequence). The CDR3, as DNA: TGTGCCACCAGCAGACGAGGACGGAGTAGCAATCAGCCCCAGCATTTT. This encodes CATSRRGRSSNQPQHF. Combining the CDR3 with reference TRBV15 and TRBJ1-5 gives the whole variable domain DAMVIQNPRYQVTQFGKPVTLSCSQTLNHNVMYWYQQKSSQAPKLLFHYYDKDFNNEADTPDNFQSRRPNTSFCFLDIRSPGLGDTAMYLCATSRRGRSSNQPQHFGDGTRLSIL.

The rearrangement uses TRBV3-1 (or the pseudogene TRBV3-2) and TRBJ1-2; D perhaps matches TRBD1 (6 bases). The ends were cut back, 5 bases at V and 4 bases at J, with 14 bases in the middle. This CDR3 is built from 14 residues. Germline V gene lookup returns CDR1 LGHDT and CDR2 YNNKEL (reference sequence). For the CDR3, the DNA is TGTGCCAGCAGCTCTGTACAGGGCATCTATGGCTACACCTTC. Amino acid sequence: CASSSVQGIYGYTF.

This sequence joins TRBV3-1 (or the pseudogene TRBV3-2) and TRBJ1-2; possibly TRBD1 for D (5 bases). The germline V gene has CDR1 LGHDT and CDR2 YNNKEL (reference sequence). V lost 3 bases to trimming and J lost 7 bases, with 24 bases between them. The CDR3 contains 17 residues. The CDR3, as DNA: TGTGCCAGCAGCCAGGTGATCCCGAGTCGGGTGGGGCCTGGCTACACCTTC. This codes for CASSQVIPSRVGPGYTF.

This clone was observed once. The chain uses TRBV19 and TRBJ2-1; the match to TRBD2 covers 7 bases. After removal of 3 bases from V and 7 bases from J, the junction contained 9 bases not matched to a gene. The CDR3 is 15 residues long. Germline-derived CDR1 and CDR2 are LNHDA and SQIVND (reference sequence). The CDR3 DNA reads as TGTGCCAGTAGTATTTCTGCGGGGGTAGGAAATGAGCAGTTCTTC. It codes for CASSISAGVGNEQFF.

The gene calls are TRBV6-1 and TRBJ2-3; D remains unclear. The CDR3 is 16 residues long. V was cut by 1 base and J by 1 base, with 12 bases left in between. CDR1 and CDR2 (germline): MNHNS, SASEGT. As DNA, the CDR3 is TGTGCCAGCAGTGAAGGGGCAGGAAAGGGCACAGATACGCAGTATTTT. Its translation is CASSEGAGKGTDTQYF.

This clone showed up just a few times. The chain recombines TRBV28 with TRBJ1-3; 7 positions agree with TRBD1. The J segment lost 3 bases and the V segment lost 6 bases, leaving 5 bases of the junction unmatched. This CDR3 is built from 14 residues. Looked up from germline, CDR1 is MDHEN and CDR2 is SYDVKM. This CDR3 reads CASSDRVRGNTIYF. DNA of the CDR3: TGTGCCAGCAGCGACAGGGTCCGTGGAAACACCATATATTTT.

This clone was found once. The chain links TRBV5-1 to TRBJ2-3; perhaps D is TRBD1 or TRBD2 (5 bases each). The CDR3 contains 15 residues. V shed 9 bases and J shed 0 bases, with 17 bases lying between them. Germline CDR1 reads SGHRS; CDR2 reads YFSETQ. The CDR3 is CATQPRDGSTDTQYF. In nucleotides, the CDR3 is TGCGCCACCCAGCCCCGGGACGGTAGCACAGATACGCAGTATTTT.

The V call is TRBV7-9, the J call TRBJ1-3, with no clear D. This CDR3 is 15 amino acids long. CDR1 is SEHNR and CDR2 is FQNEAQ in the germline V gene (reference sequence). V dropped 2 bases and J dropped 0 bases, with 8 bases sitting between them. This CDR3 reads CASSLQEISGNTIYF. As DNA, the CDR3 is TGTGCCAGCAGCTTACAGGAGATCTCTGGAAACACCATATATTTT.

V usage is TRBV4-1 and J usage is TRBJ1-4; 7 bases fit TRBD1. Trimming cost V 0 bases and J 8 bases; bases outside gene matches: 9. This CDR3 is 16 amino acids long. CDR1 and CDR2 (germline): MGHRA, YSYEKL. This CDR3 reads CASSQEGGGGREKLFF. CDR3 bases: TGCGCCAGCAGCCAAGAGGGCGGAGGGGGCCGGGAAAAACTGTTTTTT.

The gene calls are TRBV9 and TRBJ2-3, with 10 bases lining up with TRBD2. V shed 3 bases and J 6 bases; nucleotides not matched to a gene: 4. The length of the CDR3 is 14 residues. The germline V gene encodes CDR1 SGDLS and CDR2 YYNGEE. This CDR3 is CASSAGLAVDTQYF. CDR3 DNA: TGTGCCAGCAGCGCCGGACTAGCGGTGGATACGCAGTATTTT.

The chain employs TRBV7-9 and TRBJ2-1, with D perhaps matching TRBD2 (6 bases). The CDR3 has 16 residues. The germline V and J ends were trimmed by 1 base and 0 bases, with 10 bases remaining between them. Germline values: CDR1 SEHNR, CDR2 FQNEAQ (reference sequence). DNA of the CDR3: TGTGCCAGCAGCTTAGAGGGGAGGAGCTCCTACAATGAGCAGTTCTTC. This codes for CASSLEGRSSYNEQFF. The full variable domain, in which reference TRBV7-9 and TRBJ2-1 provide the parts outside the CDR3, is DTGVSQNPRHKITKRGQNVTFRCDPISEHNRLYWYRQTLGQGPEFLTYFQNEAQLEKSRLLSDRFSAERPKGSFSTLEIQRTEQGDSAMYLCASSLEGRSSYNEQFFGPGTRLTVL.

The chain is built from TRBV18 and TRBJ2-5, with TRBD1 as a possible D gene (5 bases). Germline V gene sequence: CDR1 KGHSH, CDR2 LQKENI. The ends were cut back, 3 bases at V and 0 bases at J, with 11 bases in the middle. CDR3 length equals 15 residues. The CDR3 DNA sequence: TGTGCCAGCTCACCCCGACAGAAGTACCAAGAGACCCAGTACTTC. This gives the protein CASSPRQKYQETQYF.

The rearrangement joins TRBV7-2 to TRBJ2-7; 10 nucleotides match TRBD2. There are 14 residues in the CDR3. V was pared by 7 bases and J by 6 bases, with 9 bases of the junction left unmatched. Germline values: CDR1 SGHTA, CDR2 FQGNSA. CDR3 sequence (DNA): TGTGCCAGCACCTTGGGGGGACTAGCGCTCGAGCAGTACTTC. Protein product: CASTLGGLALEQYF.